This note documents a single T cell receptor (beta chain) sequence. The antigen remains unidentified. Both 60 Vbeta primers and 13 Jbeta primers went into the PCR. Measured with immunoSEQ multiplex PCR; TCRdb has only the in-frame clones, and not every one. Of under 150,000 clones in the sample, around 69% were seen once. This entry belongs to a study of cytomegalovirus exposure and HLA in healthy donors. Germline lookup yields CDR1 SGDLS and CDR2 YYNGEE. This CDR3 has 15 residues. V lost 4 bases to trimming and J lost 7 bases; unmatched junction nucleotides: 11. Study results and limitations: A later analysis reportedly identified an Asian-associated ancestry cluster as carrying fewer N-insertions than the roughly 700-donor mean. Equally common other TCR beta chains were less clonally expanded than HLA-associated ones, a later analysis found.

Sequencing was performed on PBMCs. The TCR was taken from a human donor in good health. V and J are TRBV9 and TRBJ2-7; TRBD1 matches 10 bases. The CDR3 coding sequence is TGTGCCAGCAGCCCATTTGGGACAGGGGTCGGAGAGCAGTACTTC. Residues: CASSPFGTGVGEQYF.